This T cell receptor beta chain was captured in a study of shared clonotypes between healthy human individuals. The CDR3 has 13 amino acids. V was cut by 6 bases and J by 6 bases, with 14 bases left in between. Germline V gene lookup returns CDR1 MNHNY and CDR2 SVGAGI (reference sequence). Sorted-subset replicate PCRs used about 180 ng DNA, approximately 27,000 T cell genomes. Profiling relied on immunoSEQ multiplex PCR, and the TCRdb table lists in-frame clones only, not all of them. This repertoire shows 730,000 or so clones, less than 80% found once; its top ten account for about 1.8%. This TCR derives from a woman in her twenties or thirties in good health. The chain combines TRBV6-6 with TRBJ2-5, with a tentative D call TRBD2 (6 bases). Input material: memory CD4+ T cells sorted from blood. The subset here: CD45RA-negative fraction. CDR3 nucleotide sequence: TGTGCCAGCAGCGGAGGGGTTTCGCAGACCCAGTACTTC. Translation: CASSGGVSQTQYF.